This T cell receptor beta chain is drawn from a study of chemoradiotherapy in HPV16-positive cancers. Study-wide results and limits: Functional assays defining HPV-specific T cells used only a couple of HPV16-positive patients.

Over chemoradiotherapy, repertoires were sampled more than once. Comment on this clone: No antigen is known for it.

The protocol was immunoSEQ multiplex PCR, while the TCRdb copy is restricted to in-frame clones and leaves out a portion. In the table there are about 23,000 clones, roughly 87% of which are singletons. V lost 4 bases to trimming and J lost 7 bases; unmatched junction nucleotides: 12. This CDR3 is 16 amino acids long. CDR1 and CDR2 (germline): SGDLS, YYNGEE. This TCR came from a human donor with HPV-associated anogenital cancer. The chain links TRBV9 to TRBJ2-7, with TRBD2 identical over 12 bases. The specimen was blood, collected from a patient who underwent chemoradiotherapy. CDR3 in amino acids: CASSYNDLAGGEEQYF. DNA for the CDR3: TGTGCCAGCAGCTACAATGATCTAGCGGGAGGGGAAGAGCAGTACTTC.